What follows is one TCR beta chain and its context. This sample was taken from a study of CD8+CD57+ T cells in acquired aplastic anemia. The authors sequenced patients whose flow cytometry had shown CD8+CD57+ cell expansion. Investigators profiled TCR beta VDJ and CDR3 from genomic DNA template. From the reads, TCRdb called clonotypes with MiXCR, one entry per CDR3 protein. This sample has roughly 260,000 distinct CDR3 sequences, with around half found just once. The CDR3 has 16 amino acids. V lost 7 bases and J lost 2, with 18 bases in between. Germline CDR1 is SGHVS and CDR2 is FQNEAQ. J is TRBJ2-4 and V is TRBV7-8; a weak D match, TRBD1 (7 bases). The clonotype originates from a human donor with aplastic anemia. The specimen sequenced was sorted CD4+, CD8+, or CD8+CD57+ T cells (not recorded which) from PBMCs. CDR3 in amino acids: CASKTDRAGTKNIQYF. CDR3 bases: TGTGCCAGCAAAACCGACAGGGCGGGAACCAAAAACATTCAGTACTTC.